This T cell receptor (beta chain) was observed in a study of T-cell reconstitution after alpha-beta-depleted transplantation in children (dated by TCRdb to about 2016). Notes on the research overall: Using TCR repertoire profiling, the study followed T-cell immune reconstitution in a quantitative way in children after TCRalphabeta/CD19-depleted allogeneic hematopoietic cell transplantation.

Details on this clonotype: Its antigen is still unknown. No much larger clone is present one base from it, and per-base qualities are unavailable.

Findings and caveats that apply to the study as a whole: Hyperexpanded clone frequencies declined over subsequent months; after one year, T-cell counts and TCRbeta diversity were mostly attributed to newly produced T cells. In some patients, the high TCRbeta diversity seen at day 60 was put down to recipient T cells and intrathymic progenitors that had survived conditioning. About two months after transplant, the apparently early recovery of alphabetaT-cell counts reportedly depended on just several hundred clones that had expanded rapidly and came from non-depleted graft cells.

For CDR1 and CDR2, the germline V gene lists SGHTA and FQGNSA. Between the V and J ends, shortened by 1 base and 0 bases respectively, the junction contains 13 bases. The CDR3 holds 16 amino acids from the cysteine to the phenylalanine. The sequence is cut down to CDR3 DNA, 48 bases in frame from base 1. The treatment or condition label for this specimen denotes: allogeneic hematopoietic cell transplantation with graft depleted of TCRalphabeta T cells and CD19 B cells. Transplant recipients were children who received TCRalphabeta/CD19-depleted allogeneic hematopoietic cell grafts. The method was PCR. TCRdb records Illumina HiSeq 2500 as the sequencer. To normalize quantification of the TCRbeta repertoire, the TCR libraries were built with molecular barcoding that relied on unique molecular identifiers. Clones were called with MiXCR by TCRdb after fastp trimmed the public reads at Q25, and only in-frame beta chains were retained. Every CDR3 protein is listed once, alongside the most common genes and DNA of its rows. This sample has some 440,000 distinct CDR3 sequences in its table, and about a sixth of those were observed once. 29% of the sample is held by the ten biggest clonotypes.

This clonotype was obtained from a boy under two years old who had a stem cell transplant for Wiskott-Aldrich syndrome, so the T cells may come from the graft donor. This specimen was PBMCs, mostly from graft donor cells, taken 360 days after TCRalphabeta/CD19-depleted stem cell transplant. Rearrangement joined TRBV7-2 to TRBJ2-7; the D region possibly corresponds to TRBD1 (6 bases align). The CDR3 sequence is CASSLGGRASSYEQYF. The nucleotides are TGTGCCAGCAGCTTAGGGGGGCGGGCGAGCTCCTACGAGCAGTACTTC.